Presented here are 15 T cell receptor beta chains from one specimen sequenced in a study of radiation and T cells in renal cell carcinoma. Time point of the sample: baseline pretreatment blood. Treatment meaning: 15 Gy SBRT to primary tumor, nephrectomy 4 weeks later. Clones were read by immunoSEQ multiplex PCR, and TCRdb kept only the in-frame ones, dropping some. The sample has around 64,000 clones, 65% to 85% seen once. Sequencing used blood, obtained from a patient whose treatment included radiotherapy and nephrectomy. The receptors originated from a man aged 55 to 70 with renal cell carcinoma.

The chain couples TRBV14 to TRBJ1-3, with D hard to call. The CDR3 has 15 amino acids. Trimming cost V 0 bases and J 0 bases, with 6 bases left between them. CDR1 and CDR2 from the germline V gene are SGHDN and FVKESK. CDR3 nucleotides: TGTGCCAGCAGCCAAGAAAACCTCTCTGGAAACACCATATATTTT. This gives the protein CASSQENLSGNTIYF.

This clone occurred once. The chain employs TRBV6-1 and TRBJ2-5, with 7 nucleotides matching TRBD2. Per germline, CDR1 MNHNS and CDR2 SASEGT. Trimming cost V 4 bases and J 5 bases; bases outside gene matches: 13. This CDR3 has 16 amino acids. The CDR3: CASSVPGGDPRETQYF. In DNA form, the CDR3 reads TGTGCCAGCAGTGTACCGGGGGGAGATCCCAGGGAGACCCAGTACTTC.

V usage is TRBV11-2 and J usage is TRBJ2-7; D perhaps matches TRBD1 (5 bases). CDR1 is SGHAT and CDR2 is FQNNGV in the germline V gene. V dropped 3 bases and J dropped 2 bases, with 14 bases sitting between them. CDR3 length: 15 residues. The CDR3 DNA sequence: TGTGCCAGCAGCTTTGGAACAGGAGCCACCTACGAGCAGTACTTC. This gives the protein CASSFGTGATYEQYF.

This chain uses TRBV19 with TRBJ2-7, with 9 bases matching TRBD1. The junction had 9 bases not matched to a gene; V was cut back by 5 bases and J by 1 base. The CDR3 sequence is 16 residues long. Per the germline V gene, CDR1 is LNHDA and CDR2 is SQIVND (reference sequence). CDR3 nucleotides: TGTGCCAGTAGTTCCAGGACAGGGGCCACTTCCTACGAGCAGTACTTC. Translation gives CASSSRTGATSYEQYF.

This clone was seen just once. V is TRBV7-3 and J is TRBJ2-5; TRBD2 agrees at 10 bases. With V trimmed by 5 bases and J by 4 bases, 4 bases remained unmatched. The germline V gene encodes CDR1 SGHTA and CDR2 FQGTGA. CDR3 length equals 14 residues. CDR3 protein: CASSQGTSAETQYF. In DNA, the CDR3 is TGTGCCAGCAGCCAGGGGACTAGCGCAGAGACCCAGTACTTC.

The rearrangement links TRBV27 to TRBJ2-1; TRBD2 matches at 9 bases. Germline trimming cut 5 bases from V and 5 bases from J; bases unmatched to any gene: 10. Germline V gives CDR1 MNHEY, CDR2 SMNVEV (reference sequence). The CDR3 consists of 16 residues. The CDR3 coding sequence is TGTGCCAGCAGTATCGTACTAGCGGGCCCGAACAATGAGCAGTTCTTC. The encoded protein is CASSIVLAGPNNEQFF.

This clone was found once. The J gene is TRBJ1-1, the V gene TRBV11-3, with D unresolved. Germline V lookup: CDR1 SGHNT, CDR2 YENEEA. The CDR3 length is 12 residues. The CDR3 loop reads CSTRWLNTEAFF. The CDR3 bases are TGTTCCACCAGGTGGCTGAACACTGAAGCTTTCTTT.

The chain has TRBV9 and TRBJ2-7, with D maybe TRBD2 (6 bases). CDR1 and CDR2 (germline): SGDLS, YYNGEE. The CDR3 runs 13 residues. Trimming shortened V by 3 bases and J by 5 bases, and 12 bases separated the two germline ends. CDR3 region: CASSGDFSNEQYF. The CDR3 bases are TGTGCCAGCAGCGGGGACTTTTCTAACGAGCAGTACTTC.

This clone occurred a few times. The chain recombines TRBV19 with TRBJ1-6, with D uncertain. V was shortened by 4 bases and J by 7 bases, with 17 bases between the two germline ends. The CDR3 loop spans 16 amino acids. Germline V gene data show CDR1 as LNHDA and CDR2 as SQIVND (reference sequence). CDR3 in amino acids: CASSKSMSSSNSPLHF. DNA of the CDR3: TGTGCCAGTAGTAAGTCTATGTCATCCTCAAATTCACCCCTCCACTTT.

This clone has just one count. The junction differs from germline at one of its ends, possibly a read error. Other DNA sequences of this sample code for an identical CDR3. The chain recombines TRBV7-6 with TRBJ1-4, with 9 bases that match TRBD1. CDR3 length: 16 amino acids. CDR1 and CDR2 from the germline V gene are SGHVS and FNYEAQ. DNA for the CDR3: TGTGCCAGCAGGTCGGGACAGGGACAGCTTAATGAAAAACTGTTCTTT. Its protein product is CASRSGQGQLNEKLFF.

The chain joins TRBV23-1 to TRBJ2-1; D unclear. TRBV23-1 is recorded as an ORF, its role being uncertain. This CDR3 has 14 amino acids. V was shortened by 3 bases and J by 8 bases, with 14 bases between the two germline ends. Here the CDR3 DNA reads TGCGCCAGCAGTCATCCGGTGGGTGAATATGAGCAGTTCTTC. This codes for CASSHPVGEYEQFF.

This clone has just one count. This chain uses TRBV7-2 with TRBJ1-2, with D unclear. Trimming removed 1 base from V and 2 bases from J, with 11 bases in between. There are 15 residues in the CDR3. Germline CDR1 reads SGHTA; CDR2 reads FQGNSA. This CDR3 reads CASSLVRTANYGYTF. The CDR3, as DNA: TGTGCCAGCAGCTTAGTCAGGACGGCGAACTATGGCTACACCTTC.

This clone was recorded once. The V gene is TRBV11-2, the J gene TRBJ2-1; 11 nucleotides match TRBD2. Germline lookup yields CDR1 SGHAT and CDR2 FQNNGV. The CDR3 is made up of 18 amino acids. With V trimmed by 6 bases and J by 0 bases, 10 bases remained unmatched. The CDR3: CASRTLAGGPSSYNEQFF. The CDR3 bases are TGTGCCAGCAGGACGCTAGCGGGAGGTCCAAGCTCCTACAATGAGCAGTTCTTC. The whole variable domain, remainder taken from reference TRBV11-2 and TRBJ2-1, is EAGVAQSPRYKIIEKRQSVAFWCNPISGHATLYWYQQILGQGPKLLIQFQNNGVVDDSQLPKDRFSAERLKGVDSTLKIQPAKLEDSAVYLCASRTLAGGPSSYNEQFFGPGTRLTVL.

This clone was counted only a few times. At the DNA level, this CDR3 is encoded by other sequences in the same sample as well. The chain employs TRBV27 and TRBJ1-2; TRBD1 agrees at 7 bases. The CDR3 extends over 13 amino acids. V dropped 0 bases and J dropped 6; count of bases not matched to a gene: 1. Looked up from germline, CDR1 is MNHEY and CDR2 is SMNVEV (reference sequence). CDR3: CASSLSGGNGYTF. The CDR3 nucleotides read TGTGCCAGCAGTTTATCAGGGGGCAATGGCTACACCTTC.

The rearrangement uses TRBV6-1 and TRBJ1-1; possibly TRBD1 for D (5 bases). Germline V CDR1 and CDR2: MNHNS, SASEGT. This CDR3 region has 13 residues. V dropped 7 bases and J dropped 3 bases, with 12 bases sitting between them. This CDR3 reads CASTRGKDTEAFF. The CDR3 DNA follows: TGTGCCAGCACGAGGGGCAAAGACACTGAAGCTTTCTTT.